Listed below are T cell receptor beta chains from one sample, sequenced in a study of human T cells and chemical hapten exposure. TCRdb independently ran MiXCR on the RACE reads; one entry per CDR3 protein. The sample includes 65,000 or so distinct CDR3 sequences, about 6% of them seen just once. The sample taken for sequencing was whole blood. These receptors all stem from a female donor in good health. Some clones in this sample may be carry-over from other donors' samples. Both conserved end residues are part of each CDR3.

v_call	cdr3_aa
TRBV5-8	CASSWTGAPTEQYF
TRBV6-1	CASSVQVLDYGYTF
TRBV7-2	CASSLESSYNEQFF
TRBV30	CAWNGGYNVAFF
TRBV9	CASSSPVGALAEKLFF
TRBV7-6	CASSFDVAADTQYF
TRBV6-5	CASRKLAGGNNEQFF
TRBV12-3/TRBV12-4	CASLDPSYNEQFF
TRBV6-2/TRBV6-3	CASSRQGGYNEQFF
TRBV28	CASSLQGLSGNTIYF
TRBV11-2	CASSPGGAGEQYF
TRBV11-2	CASSAVRASTYEQYF
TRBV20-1	CSASGTLAVLQYF
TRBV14	CASSQVYRGEQFF
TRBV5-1	CASNDFRGTEAFF
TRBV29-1	CSVEVGDGFLDEQFF
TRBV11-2	CASSLAVGEQYF
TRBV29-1	CSVEAGTSGGAPQYF
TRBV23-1	CASSQIPEGRCQETQYF
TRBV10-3	CAISESRGSGRPETQYF
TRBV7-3	CASSYTCGTDTQYF
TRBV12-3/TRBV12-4	CASSLALRVPNQPQHF
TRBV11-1	CASSLATAFTDTQYF
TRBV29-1	CSVDSNEQFF
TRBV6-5	CASSSRRESNQPQHF
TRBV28	CASSPRETGELFF
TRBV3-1	CASSQDYESANEQFF
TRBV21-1	CASSHYVPGGVGEQYF
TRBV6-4	CASSDSRWLTYEQYF
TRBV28	CASSLTAGVSEQYF
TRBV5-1	CASSLSGFGGSETQYF
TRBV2	CASNTGQGATTPFF